Listed below are T cell receptor beta chains from one sample, sequenced in a study of blood T cell repertoires in COVID-19. Here immunoSEQ multiplex PCR was the method, and the copy in TCRdb shows in-frame clones only, minus some. The sample has 200,000 to 250,000 clones, about 88% seen once. The sequenced sample was peripheral blood. Receptor source: an older man with acute or convalescent COVID-19. The CDR3 runs from the conserved cysteine through the conserved F or W. D genes are given only for firm matches. Clone size appears in some rows only: once, few, many, or a class for an expanded clone.

v_gene	abundance	j_gene	d_gene	CDR3aa	CDR3nt
TRBV7-9	.	TRBJ2-1	TRBD2	CASRPRLAGVGEQFF	TGTGCCAGCAGACCAAGACTAGCGGGAGTGGGGGAGCAGTTCTTC
TRBV5-6	.	TRBJ2-1	.	CASSGGTGGESNEQFF	TGTGCCAGCAGCGGAGGAACCGGGGGAGAATCCAATGAGCAGTTCTTC
TRBV9	once	TRBJ1-1	.	CASSRGVVNTEAFF	TGTGCCAGCAGCAGGGGTGTAGTGAACACTGAAGCTTTCTTT
TRBV6-6	.	TRBJ2-7	TRBD2	CASKAGSHYEQYF	TGTGCCAGCAAAGCGGGGAGCCACTACGAGCAGTACTTC
TRBV3-1/TRBV3-2	.	TRBJ2-3	.	CASSLFLKGADTQYF	TGTGCCAGCAGCCTTTTTCTGAAGGGGGCAGATACGCAGTATTTT
TRBV28	.	TRBJ2-7	TRBD2	CASSMTSGVIYEQYF	TGTGCCAGCAGTATGACTAGCGGAGTGATCTACGAGCAGTACTTC
TRBV9	.	TRBJ2-1	TRBD2	CASSVTLAGGGDEQFF	TGTGCCAGCAGCGTTACACTAGCGGGAGGGGGCGATGAGCAGTTCTTC
TRBV23-1	few	TRBJ2-7	TRBD2	CASSQVTAGEKYEQYF	TGCGCCAGCAGTCAGGTAACAGCGGGAGAAAAGTACGAGCAGTACTTC
TRBV2	.	TRBJ1-5	.	CASSDFTGFQPQHF	TGTGCCAGCAGTGACTTCACGGGGTTTCAGCCCCAGCATTTT
TRBV19	.	TRBJ1-3	.	CASSIGPQGFGNTIYF	TGTGCCAGTAGTATTGGGCCTCAGGGTTTCGGAAACACCATATATTTT
TRBV24-1	.	TRBJ2-5	TRBD2	CATSDPTGGGQETQYF	TGTGCCACCAGTGACCCCACCGGCGGGGGGCAAGAGACCCAGTACTTC
TRBV19	.	TRBJ2-1	TRBD2	CASSIDTSGNYNEQFF	TGTGCCAGTAGTATAGATACTAGCGGGAATTACAATGAGCAGTTCTTC
TRBV11-2	.	TRBJ2-5	TRBD1	CASSFARDRGSETQYF	TGTGCCAGCAGCTTTGCCAGGGACAGGGGGTCGGAGACCCAGTACTTC
TRBV28	.	TRBJ1-2	.	CASSLSPSPGYTF	TGTGCCAGCAGTTTGAGTCCTTCCCCCGGCTACACCTTC
TRBV7-3	once	TRBJ2-2	.	CASSSWTGPGVGELFF	TGTGCCAGCAGCTCCTGGACAGGTCCGGGGGTCGGGGAGCTGTTTTTT
TRBV19	.	TRBJ1-1	.	CASSIHQGVVAEAFF	TGTGCCAGTAGTATCCACCAGGGTGTGGTGGCTGAAGCTTTCTTT
TRBV7-3	few	TRBJ2-1	TRBD2	CASSSGTSGRGEQFF	TGTGCCAGCAGCTCCGGGACTAGCGGGAGAGGCGAGCAGTTCTTC
TRBV4-1	.	TRBJ2-7	TRBD2	CASSLLLAGGYEQYF	TGCGCCAGCAGCCTTTTACTAGCGGGTGGCTACGAGCAGTACTTC
TRBV28	.	TRBJ2-2	TRBD2	CASSFTSGTTGELFF	TGTGCCAGCAGTTTTACTAGCGGGACCACCGGGGAGCTGTTTTTT
TRBV23-1	once	TRBJ1-2	TRBD1	CASSQSGGQGGYTF	TGCGCCAGCAGTCAATCGGGGGGACAGGGAGGCTACACCTTC
TRBV19	.	TRBJ1-5	TRBD1	CASSDYRGLTQPQHF	TGTGCCAGTAGTGACTACAGGGGGCTCACACAGCCCCAGCATTTT